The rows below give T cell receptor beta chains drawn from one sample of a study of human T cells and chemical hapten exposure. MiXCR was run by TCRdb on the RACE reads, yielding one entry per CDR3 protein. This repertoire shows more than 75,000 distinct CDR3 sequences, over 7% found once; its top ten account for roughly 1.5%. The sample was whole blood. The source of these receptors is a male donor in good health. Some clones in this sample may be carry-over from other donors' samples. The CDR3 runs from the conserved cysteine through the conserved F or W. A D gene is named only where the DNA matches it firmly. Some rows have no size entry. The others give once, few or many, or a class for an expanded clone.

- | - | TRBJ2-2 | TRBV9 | TGTGCCAGCAAGTCGGGGGACACCGGGGAGCTGTTTTTT | CASKSGDTGELFF
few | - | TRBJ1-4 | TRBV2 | TGTGCCAGCAGTGAAAACCGGGGAGTGGAAAAACTGTTTTTT | CASSENRGVEKLFF
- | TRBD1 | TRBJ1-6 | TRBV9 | TGTGCCAGCAGCGTAAGCCAGGGGGCGAATAATTCACCCCTCCACTTT | CASSVSQGANNSPLHF
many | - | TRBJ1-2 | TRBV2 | TGTGCCAGCATCCTGGACAGCCATGGGGGTAACTATGGCTACACCTTC | CASILDSHGGNYGYTF
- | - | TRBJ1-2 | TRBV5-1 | TGCGCCAGCAGCCCCCGGGACGGACATAACTATGGCTACACCTTC | CASSPRDGHNYGYTF
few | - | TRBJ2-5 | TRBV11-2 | TGTGCCAGCAGCTTAACCGGGACATCGCAAGAGACCCAGTACTTC | CASSLTGTSQETQYF
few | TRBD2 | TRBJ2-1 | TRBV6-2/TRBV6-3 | TGTGCCAGCAGTTACGAGCGGGGGGGCCTCTACAATGAGCAGTTCTTC | CASSYERGGLYNEQFF
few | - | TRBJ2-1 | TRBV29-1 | TGCAGCACGAGAGGCAATGAGCAGTTCTTC | CSTRGNEQFF
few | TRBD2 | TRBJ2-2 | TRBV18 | TGTGCCAGCTCATACACTAGCGGAGTGAACACCGGGGAGCTGTTTTTT | CASSYTSGVNTGELFF
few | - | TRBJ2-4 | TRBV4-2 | TGTGCCAGCAGCCAGGGCTTTGGGGGAGCCAAAAACATTCAGTACTTC | CASSQGFGGAKNIQYF
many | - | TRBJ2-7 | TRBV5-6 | TGTGCCAGCAGCTTGAAGGCGACCTACGAGCAGTACTTC | CASSLKATYEQYF
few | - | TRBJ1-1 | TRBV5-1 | TGCGCCAGCAGCTTGGATCTGGGAATGAACACTGAAGCTTTCTTT | CASSLDLGMNTEAFF
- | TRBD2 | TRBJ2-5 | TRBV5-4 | TGTGCCAGCAGCCCCTTAGCGGGAGGAGGAGAGACCCAGTACTTC | CASSPLAGGGETQYF
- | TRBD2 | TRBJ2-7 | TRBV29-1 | TGCAGCGTTAGCGGGATTACCTACGAGCAGTACTTC | CSVSGITYEQYF
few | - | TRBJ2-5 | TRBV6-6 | TGTGCCAGCAGTTACTCGTCGGTGAGGGTAGAGACCCAGTACTTC | CASSYSSVRVETQYF
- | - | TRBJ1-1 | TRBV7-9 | TGTGCCAGCACCATGAGGGAAAACACTGAAGCTTTCTTT | CASTMRENTEAFF
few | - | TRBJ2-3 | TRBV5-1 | TGCGCCAGCAGCTTGGACGGACTACCAACAGATACGCAGTATTTT | CASSLDGLPTDTQYF
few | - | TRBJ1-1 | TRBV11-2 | TGTGCCAGCAGCTTAGGAGGTAAAAAGAACACTGAAGCTTTCTTT | CASSLGGKKNTEAFF
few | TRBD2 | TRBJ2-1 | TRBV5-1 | TGCGCCAGCTATAGCGGGAGGGTTCGGAGTGAGCAGTTCTTC | CASYSGRVRSEQFF
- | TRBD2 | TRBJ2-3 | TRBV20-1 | TGCAGTGCTACCCTTAGCGGGGGGGCGATAGATACGCAGTATTTT | CSATLSGGAIDTQYF
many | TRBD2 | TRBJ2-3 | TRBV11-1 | TGTGCCAGCAGCTTCCTAGCGGGGACCACAGATACGCAGTATTTT | CASSFLAGTTDTQYF
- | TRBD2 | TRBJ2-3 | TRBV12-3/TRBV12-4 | TGTGCCAGCGCCCCTACTAGCGGGAATTGGTACGATACGCAGTATTTT | CASAPTSGNWYDTQYF
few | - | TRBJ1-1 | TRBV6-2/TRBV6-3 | TGTGCCAGCAGTTACACGACCGGCCGGGGGGCTTTCTTT | CASSYTTGRGAFF
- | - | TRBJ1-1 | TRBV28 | TGTGCCAGCACTCTGCTTAGTATGGGGGCGGCCACTGAAGCTTTCTTT | CASTLLSMGAATEAFF
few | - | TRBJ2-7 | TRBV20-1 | TGCAGTGCTAGCCAACGATGGGAAAACCACTACGAGCAGTACTTC | CSASQRWENHYEQYF
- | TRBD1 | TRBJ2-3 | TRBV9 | TGTGCCAGCAGCGTAGCCACAGGGGTTGCAGATACGCAGTATTTT | CASSVATGVADTQYF
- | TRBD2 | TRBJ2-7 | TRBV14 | TGTGCCAGCAGCCAAGGTCTAGCGGGGAGGGAGCAGTACTTC | CASSQGLAGREQYF
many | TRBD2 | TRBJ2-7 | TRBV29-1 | TGCAGCGCTAACCTAGCGGAACCCTACGAGCAGTACTTC | CSANLAEPYEQYF
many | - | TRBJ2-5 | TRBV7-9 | TGTGCCAGCAGCTCCCCCCCGGGGGAAGAGACCCAGTACTTC | CASSSPPGEETQYF
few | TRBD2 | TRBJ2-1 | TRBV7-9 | TGTGCCAGCAGCGCCCCCGGGACTAGCGGGGCCAATGAGCAGTTCTTC | CASSAPGTSGANEQFF
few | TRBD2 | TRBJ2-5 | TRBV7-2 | TGTGCCAGCAGCTTGTCTAGCGGGGGGGCCCAGACCCAGTACTTC | CASSLSSGGAQTQYF
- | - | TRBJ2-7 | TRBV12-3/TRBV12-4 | TGTGCCAGCACCAAGGACAACTCCTACGAGCAGTACTTC | CASTKDNSYEQYF
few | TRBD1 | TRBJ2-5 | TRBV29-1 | TGCAGCGTCAGGGGGCAGGGGGTATCCGGGACCCAGTACTTC | CSVRGQGVSGTQYF
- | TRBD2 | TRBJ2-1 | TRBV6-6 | TGTGCCAGCAGCATAGCGGGAGGGCTTCACAATGAGCAGTTCTTC | CASSIAGGLHNEQFF
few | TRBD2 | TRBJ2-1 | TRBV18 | TGTGCCAGCTCACCGTCTAGCGGGGTGGGCTCCTACAATGAGCAGTTCTTC | CASSPSSGVGSYNEQFF
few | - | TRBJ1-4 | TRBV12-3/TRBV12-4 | TGTGCCAGCAGTTTAGCAGGACTCGGAGGTGAAAAACTGTTTTTT | CASSLAGLGGEKLFF
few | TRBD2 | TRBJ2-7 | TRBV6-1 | TGTGCCAACGCCCCTAGCGGGAGAGCCTACGAGCAGTACTTC | CANAPSGRAYEQYF
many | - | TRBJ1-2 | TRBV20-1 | TGCAGTGCTCCCCCCCATGGACAGACAAAAGTGAACTATGGCTACACCTTC | CSAPPHGQTKVNYGYTF
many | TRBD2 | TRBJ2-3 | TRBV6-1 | TGTGCCAGCAGAGACCTAGCGGATAGCACAGATACGCAGTATTTT | CASRDLADSTDTQYF
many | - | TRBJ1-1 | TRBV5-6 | TGTGCCAGCAGCTTAGGCAGGCTGAACACTGAAGCTTTCTTT | CASSLGRLNTEAFF
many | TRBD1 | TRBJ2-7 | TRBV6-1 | TGTGCCAGCAGTGAAGGAATCGGGACAGGTTTCTTCCACTCCTACGAGCAGTACTTC | CASSEGIGTGFFHSYEQYF
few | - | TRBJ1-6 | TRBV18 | TGTGCCAGCTCACCACTGGGACAAGATAATTCACCCCTCCACTTT | CASSPLGQDNSPLHF
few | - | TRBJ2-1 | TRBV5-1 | TGCGCCAGCAGCTTGGAAGGGCTGCATGAGCAGTTCTTC | CASSLEGLHEQFF
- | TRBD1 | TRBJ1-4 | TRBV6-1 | TGTGCCAGCAGTGCTTCGACAGGGTTGAATGAAAAACTGTTTTTT | CASSASTGLNEKLFF
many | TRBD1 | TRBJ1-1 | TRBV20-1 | TGCAGTGCATCACCCACACAGGGGCTACACACTGAAGCTTTCTTT | CSASPTQGLHTEAFF
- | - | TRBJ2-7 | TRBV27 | TGTGCCAGCAGCCCCGGAGGCATGAGCTCCTACGAGCAGTACTTC | CASSPGGMSSYEQYF